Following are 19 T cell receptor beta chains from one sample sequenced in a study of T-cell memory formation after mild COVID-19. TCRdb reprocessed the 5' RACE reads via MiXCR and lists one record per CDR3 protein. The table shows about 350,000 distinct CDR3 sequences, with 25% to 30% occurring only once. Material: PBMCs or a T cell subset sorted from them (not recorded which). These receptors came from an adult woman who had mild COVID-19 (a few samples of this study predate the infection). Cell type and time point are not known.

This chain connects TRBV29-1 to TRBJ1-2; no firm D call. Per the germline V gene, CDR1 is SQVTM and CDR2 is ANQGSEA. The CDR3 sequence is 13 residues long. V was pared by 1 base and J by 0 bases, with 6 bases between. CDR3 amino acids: CSVEVRSNYGYTF. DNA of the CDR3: TGCAGCGTTGAAGTGAGGTCTAACTATGGCTACACCTTC.

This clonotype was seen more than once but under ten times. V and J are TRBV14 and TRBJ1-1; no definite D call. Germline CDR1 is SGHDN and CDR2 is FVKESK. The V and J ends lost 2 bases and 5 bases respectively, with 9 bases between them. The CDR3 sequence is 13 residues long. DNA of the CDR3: TGTGCCAGCAGCCAATCACCGGGGACTGAAGCTTTCTTT. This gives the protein CASSQSPGTEAFF. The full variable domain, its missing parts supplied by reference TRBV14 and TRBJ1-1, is EAGVTQFPSHSVIEKGQTVTLRCDPISGHDNLYWYRRVMGKEIKFLLHFVKESKQDESGMPNNRFLAERTGGTYSTLKVQPAELEDSGVYFCASSQSPGTEAFFGQGTRLTVV.

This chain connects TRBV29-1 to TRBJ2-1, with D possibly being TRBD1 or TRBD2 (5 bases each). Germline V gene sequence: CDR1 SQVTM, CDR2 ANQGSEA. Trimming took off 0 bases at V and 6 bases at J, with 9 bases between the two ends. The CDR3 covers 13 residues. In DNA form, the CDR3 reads TGCAGCGTTGAAGATAAAGGGACCAATGAGCAGTTCTTC. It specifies CSVEDKGTNEQFF.

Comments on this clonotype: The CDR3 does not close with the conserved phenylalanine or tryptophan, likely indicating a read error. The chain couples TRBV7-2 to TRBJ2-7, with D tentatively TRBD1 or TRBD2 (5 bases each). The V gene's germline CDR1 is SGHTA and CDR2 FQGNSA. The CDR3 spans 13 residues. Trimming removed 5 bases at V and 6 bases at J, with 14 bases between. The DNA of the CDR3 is TGTGCCAGCAGCCTCGGGACGCCCCTCGAGCAGTACATC. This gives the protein CASSLGTPLEQYI.

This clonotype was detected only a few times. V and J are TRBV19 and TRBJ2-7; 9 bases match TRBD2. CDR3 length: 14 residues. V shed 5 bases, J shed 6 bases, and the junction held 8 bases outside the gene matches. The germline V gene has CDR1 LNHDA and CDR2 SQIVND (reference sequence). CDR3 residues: CASSRRGGASEQYF. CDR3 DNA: TGTGCCAGTAGTCGGCGCGGGGGGGCCAGCGAGCAGTACTTC.

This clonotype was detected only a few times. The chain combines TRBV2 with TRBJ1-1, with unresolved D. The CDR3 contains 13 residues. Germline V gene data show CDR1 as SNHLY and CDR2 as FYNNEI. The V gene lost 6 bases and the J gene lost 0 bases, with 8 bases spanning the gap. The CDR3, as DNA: TGTGCCAGCAGAATAACGGTGAACACTGAAGCTTTCTTT. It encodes CASRITVNTEAFF.

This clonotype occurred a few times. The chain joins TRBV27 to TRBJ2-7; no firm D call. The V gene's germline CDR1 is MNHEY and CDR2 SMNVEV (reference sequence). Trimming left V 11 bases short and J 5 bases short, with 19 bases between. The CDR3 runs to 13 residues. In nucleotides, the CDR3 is TGTGCCCATTACGTGATATATTTCCACGAGCAGTACTTC. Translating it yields CAHYVIYFHEQYF.

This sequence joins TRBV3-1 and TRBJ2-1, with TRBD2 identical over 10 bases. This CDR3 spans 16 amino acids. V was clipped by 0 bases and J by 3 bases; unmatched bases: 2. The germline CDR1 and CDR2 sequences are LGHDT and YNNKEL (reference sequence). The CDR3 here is CASSQEGLAIYNEQFF. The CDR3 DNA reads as TGTGCCAGCAGCCAAGAGGGACTAGCGATCTACAATGAGCAGTTCTTC.

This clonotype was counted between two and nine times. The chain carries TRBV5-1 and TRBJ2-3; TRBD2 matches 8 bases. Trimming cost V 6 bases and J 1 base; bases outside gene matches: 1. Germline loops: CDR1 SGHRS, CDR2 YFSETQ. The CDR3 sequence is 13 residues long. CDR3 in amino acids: CASNGGGTDTQYF. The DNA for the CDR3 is TGCGCCAGCAACGGGGGGGGCACAGATACGCAGTATTTT.

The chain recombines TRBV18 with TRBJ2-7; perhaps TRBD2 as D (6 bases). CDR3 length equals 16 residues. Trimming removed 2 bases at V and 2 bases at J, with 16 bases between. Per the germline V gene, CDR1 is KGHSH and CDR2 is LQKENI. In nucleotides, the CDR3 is TGTGCCAGCTCACCATTAAGCGCCGGGAGACCCTACGAGCAGTACTTC. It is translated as CASSPLSAGRPYEQYF.

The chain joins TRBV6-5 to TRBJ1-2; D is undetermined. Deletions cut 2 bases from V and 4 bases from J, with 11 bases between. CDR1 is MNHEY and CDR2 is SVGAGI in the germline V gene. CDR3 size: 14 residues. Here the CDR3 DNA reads TGTGCCAGCAGTTACCAATTGAATGGCTATGGCTACACCTTC. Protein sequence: CASSYQLNGYGYTF.

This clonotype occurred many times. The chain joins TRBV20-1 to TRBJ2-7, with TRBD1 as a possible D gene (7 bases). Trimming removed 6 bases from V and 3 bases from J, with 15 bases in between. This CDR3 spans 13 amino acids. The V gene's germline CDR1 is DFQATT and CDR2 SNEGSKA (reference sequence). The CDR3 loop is CSARARDSYEQYF. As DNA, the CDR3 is TGCAGTGCCCGAGCGCGGGACAGCTACGAGCAGTACTTC.

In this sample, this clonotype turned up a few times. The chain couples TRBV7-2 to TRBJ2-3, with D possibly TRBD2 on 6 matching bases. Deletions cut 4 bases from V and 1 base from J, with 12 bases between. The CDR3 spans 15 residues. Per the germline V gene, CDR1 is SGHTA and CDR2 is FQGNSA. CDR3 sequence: CASSSSGLRTDTQYF. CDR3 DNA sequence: TGTGCCAGCAGCTCCTCGGGACTCCGCACAGATACGCAGTATTTT. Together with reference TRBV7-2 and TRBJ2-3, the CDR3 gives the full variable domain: GAGVSQSPSNKVTEKGKDVELRCDPISGHTALYWYRQSLGQGLEFLIYFQGNSAPDKSGLPSDRFSAERTGGSVSTLTIQRTQQEDSAVYLCASSSSGLRTDTQYFGPGTRLTVL.

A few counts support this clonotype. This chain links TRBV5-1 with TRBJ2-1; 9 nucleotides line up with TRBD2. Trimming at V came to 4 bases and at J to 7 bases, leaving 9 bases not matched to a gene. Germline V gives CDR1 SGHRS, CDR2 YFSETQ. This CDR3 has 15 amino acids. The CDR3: CASSPAGTSLNEQFF. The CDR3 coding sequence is TGCGCCAGCAGCCCTGCCGGGACTAGCTTAAATGAGCAGTTCTTC.

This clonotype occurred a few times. The CDR3 reads CASRREYGYTF. CDR3 coding DNA: TGTGCCAGCAGACGAGAATATGGCTACACCTTC. The chain has TRBV5-6 and TRBJ1-2, with D uncertain. Per the germline V gene, CDR1 is SGHDT and CDR2 is YYEEEE. The CDR3 totals 11 residues. Trimming left V 5 bases short and J 5 bases short, with 7 bases between. Looking up the rest from reference TRBV5-6 and TRBJ1-2 gives the full variable domain: DAGVTQSPTHLIKTRGQQVTLRCSPKSGHDTVSWYQQALGQGPQFIFQYYEEEERQRGNFPDRFSGHQFPNYSSELNVNALLLGDSALYLCASRREYGYTFGSGTRLTVV.

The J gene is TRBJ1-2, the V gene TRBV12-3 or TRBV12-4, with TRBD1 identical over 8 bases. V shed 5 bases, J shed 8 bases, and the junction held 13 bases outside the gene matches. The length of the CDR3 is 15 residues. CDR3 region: CASSPRTGTRLGYTF. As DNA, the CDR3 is TGTGCCAGCAGTCCGCGGACAGGGACTCGTCTCGGCTACACCTTC.

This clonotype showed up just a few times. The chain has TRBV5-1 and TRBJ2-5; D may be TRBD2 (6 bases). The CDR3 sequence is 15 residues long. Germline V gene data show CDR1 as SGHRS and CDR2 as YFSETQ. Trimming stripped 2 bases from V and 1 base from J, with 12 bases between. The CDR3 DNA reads TGCGCCAGCAGCTTTACCCCGGGGGTCCAAGAGACCCAGTACTTC. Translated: CASSFTPGVQETQYF.

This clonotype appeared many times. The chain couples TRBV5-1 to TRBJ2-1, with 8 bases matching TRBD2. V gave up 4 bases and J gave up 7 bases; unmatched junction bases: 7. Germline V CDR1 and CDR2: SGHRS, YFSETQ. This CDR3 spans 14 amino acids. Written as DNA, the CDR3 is TGCGCCAGCAGCCAGGGACTAGGGTTAAATGAGCAGTTCTTC. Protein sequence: CASSQGLGLNEQFF.

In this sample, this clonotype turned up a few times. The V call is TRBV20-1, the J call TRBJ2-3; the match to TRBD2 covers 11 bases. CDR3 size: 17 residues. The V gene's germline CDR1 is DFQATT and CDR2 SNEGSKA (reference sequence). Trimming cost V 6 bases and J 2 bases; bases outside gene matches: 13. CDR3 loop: CSATTLGLAAYTDTQYF. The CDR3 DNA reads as TGCAGTGCCACGACTCTGGGACTAGCGGCCTACACAGATACGCAGTATTTT.